These T cell receptor beta chains were read from a single sample in a study of a mutant IDH1 vaccine in newly diagnosed glioma. Their antigens remain unidentified. The data were produced by immunoSEQ multiplex PCR, yet TCRdb's version contains in-frame clones alone and is incomplete. The data contain roughly 120,000 clones, about four fifths of them singletons. Material: PBMCs, obtained from a glioma patient whose treatment included an IDH1 peptide vaccine. The receptors here all came from a man in his forties with glioma. The CDR3 runs from the conserved cysteine through the conserved F or W. A D gene is named only where the DNA matches it firmly. Only part of the rows carry a size: once, few, many, or a class if the clone is expanded.

j_call v_call d_call clone_size cdr3_nt cdr3_aa
TRBJ2-1 TRBV12-5 TRBD2 . TGTGCTAGTGGTAGTAGCGGGGGGCCTGGGAATGAGCAGTTCTTC CASGSSGGPGNEQFF
TRBJ1-1 TRBV28 . few TGTGCCAGCAGGATCCTCGGGGAGAACACTGAAGCTTTCTTT CASRILGENTEAFF
TRBJ2-7 TRBV4-3 . . TGCGCCAGCAGCCAAGATATTGGGTCCGTGGGCCAGTACTTC CASSQDIGSVGQYF
TRBJ2-7 TRBV19 . . TGTGCCACCAAGACCCGTAAGCGACCCTACGAGCAGTACTTC CATKTRKRPYEQYF
TRBJ2-2 TRBV30 . . TGTGCCTGGAGTGTGGGACTCCTGAACACCGGGGAGCTGTTTTTT CAWSVGLLNTGELFF
TRBJ1-4 TRBV4-1 . few TGCGCCAGCAGCCAAGGGGTAAGGGGCGCGGAAAAACTGTTTTTT CASSQGVRGAEKLFF
TRBJ2-6 TRBV5-1 . . TGCGCCAGCAGCTTGAGGGTGTCGGGTAACTCTGGGGCCAACGTCCTGACTTTC CASSLRVSGNSGANVLTF
TRBJ2-7 TRBV2 . . TGTGCCAGTGAAGACCGTACGGCCTACGAGCAGTACTTC CASEDRTAYEQYF
TRBJ1-5 TRBV5-1 . . TGCGCCAGCAGAGAGAGTTTTTATAGCAATCAGCCCCAGCATTTT CASRESFYSNQPQHF
TRBJ2-7 TRBV15 . . TGTGCCACCAGCGGGACATTCTCCTACGAGCAGTACTTC CATSGTFSYEQYF
TRBJ2-1 TRBV6-1 . . TGTGCCAGCAGTGAAAGGGGAGGAATAGCTGGGCATGAGCAGTTCTTC CASSERGGIAGHEQFF
TRBJ1-1 TRBV5-5 . . TGTGCCAGCAGCCTAGGCCTGGGGAAGAACACTGAAGCTTTCTTT CASSLGLGKNTEAFF
TRBJ2-1 TRBV14 TRBD2 . TGTGCCAGCAGCCCATCGCTAGCGGGAGGAAATGAGCAGTTCTTC CASSPSLAGGNEQFF
TRBJ2-7 TRBV10-3 . once TGTGCCATCAGTTTTACCCAAGGGGGTAGCTACGAGCAGTACTTC CAISFTQGGSYEQYF
TRBJ2-7 TRBV9 . . TGTGCCAGCAGCGTTAGAGCCTACAAAGGCGAGCAGTACTTC CASSVRAYKGEQYF
TRBJ2-5 TRBV11-2 TRBD2 . TGTGCCAGCAGCTCATCGGCGGGGGGAATAGAGACCCAGTACTTC CASSSSAGGIETQYF
TRBJ1-2 TRBV28 TRBD1 few TGTGCCAGCAGTTTAAGTGACAGGGCCCTTGGCTACACCTTC CASSLSDRALGYTF
TRBJ1-2 TRBV18 . once TGTGCCAGCTCACCCGGACAGATATATGGCTACACCTTC CASSPGQIYGYTF
TRBJ2-1 TRBV10-1 . . TGCGCCAGCAGTGAGTCACCCGACCCTGGGGATGAGCAGTTCTTC CASSESPDPGDEQFF
TRBJ2-2 TRBV14 . . TGTGCCAGCAGCCAAGTAGGCTGGAACACCGGGGAGCTGTTTTTT CASSQVGWNTGELFF
TRBJ1-5 TRBV4-2 TRBD1 . TGTGCCAGCAGCCAAACGACAGGGGGCGGTCAGCCCCAGCATTTT CASSQTTGGGQPQHF
TRBJ2-7 TRBV5-6 TRBD2 . TGTGCCAGCAGCTTGGTATTTCCTGGACTAGCGGACCGGGGGGAGCAGTACTTC CASSLVFPGLADRGEQYF
TRBJ1-6 TRBV5-4 . . TGTGCCAGCAGCTTCCACAATCCCTATAATTCACCCCTCCACTTT CASSFHNPYNSPLHF
TRBJ1-2 TRBV11-2 . . TGTGCCAGCAGCTTAGGAGGGGCTAATGGCTACACCTTC CASSLGGANGYTF
TRBJ2-1 TRBV6-6 . . TGTGCCAGCAGTTTAATGGTTGATGAGCAGTTCTTC CASSLMVDEQFF
TRBJ2-6 TRBV9 . . TGTGCCAGCAGCTTGCTTTGGACGGACCGCTCTGGGGCCAACGTCCTGACTTTC CASSLLWTDRSGANVLTF
TRBJ2-7 TRBV11-1 . . TGTGCCAGCAGCTCCTACAGGAGCCTCTACGAGCAGTACTTC CASSSYRSLYEQYF
TRBJ2-7 TRBV6-6 . . TGTGCCAGCAGTTACCTCTTGGGCTACGAGCAGTACTTC CASSYLLGYEQYF
TRBJ1-2 TRBV30 TRBD1 . TGTGCCTGGACCCGAGACAGGGGACCAAACTATGGCTACACCTTC CAWTRDRGPNYGYTF
TRBJ2-7 TRBV5-5 . . TGTGCCAGCAGCCCAATCTCCAGCGTTTACGAGCAGTACTTC CASSPISSVYEQYF
TRBJ1-1 TRBV20-1 . few TGCAGTGCTAGAGTTTCTGAAGGGTTCTTT CSARVSEGFF
TRBJ2-1 TRBV29-1 . . TGCAGCGTTGTCGGGGCCACATCCTACAATGAGCAGTTCTTC CSVVGATSYNEQFF
TRBJ1-4 TRBV21-1 . . TGTGCCAGCAGCAAAGGCGAAGGTCAGAGGGATGAAAAACTGTTTTTT CASSKGEGQRDEKLFF
TRBJ2-7 TRBV29-1 . . TGCAGCGCCGGGGGGCCCCGGGAGCAGTACTTC CSAGGPREQYF
TRBJ2-3 TRBV30 . . TGTGCCTGGAGTGTATCTAGCAAGACGCAGTATTTT CAWSVSSKTQYF
TRBJ2-3 TRBV5-6 . once TGTGCCAGCAGCTTCGGGGGAAATGAAGATACGCAGTATTTT CASSFGGNEDTQYF
TRBJ2-7 TRBV2 . once TGTGCCAGCCACACAGGGCCATACGAGCAGTACTTC CASHTGPYEQYF
TRBJ2-7 TRBV4-3 TRBD2 few TGCGCCAGCAGCCAAGAAACTAGCGGGATCTACGAGCAGTACTTC CASSQETSGIYEQYF
TRBJ2-7 TRBV6-5 . . TGTGCCAGCAGTTACTACCCACCTCACGAGCAGTACTTC CASSYYPPHEQYF
TRBJ2-7 TRBV7-2 TRBD1 . TGTGCCAGCAGCCGGACAGGGGGCGACGAGCAGTACTTC CASSRTGGDEQYF